This entry lists 24 T cell receptor beta chains sequenced from one sample in a study of patients with pleural tuberculosis. TCRdb re-analysed the reads in MiXCR, keeping a single row per CDR3 protein. This table has 45,000 to 60,000 distinct CDR3 sequences, less than 9.5% appearing once. These receptors all stem from a human donor with pleural tuberculosis.

This clonotype was detected ten times or more. The chain carries TRBV20-1 and TRBJ2-3; no firm D call. CDR1 DFQATT and CDR2 SNEGSKA come from the germline V gene (reference sequence). The CDR3 is 14 amino acids. V lost 2 bases and J 0 bases, leaving 9 bases between the germline ends. The CDR3 region has the DNA TGCAGTGCTAGACAACAGCCTAGCACAGATACGCAGTATTTT. It translates to CSARQQPSTDTQYF.

This clonotype was observed at least ten times. The chain links TRBV27 to TRBJ2-7; the match to TRBD1 covers 8 bases. Germline CDR1 is MNHEY and CDR2 is SMNVEV (reference sequence). The CDR3 has 11 amino acids. The trim removed 8 bases at V and 4 bases at J, leaving 1 base unmatched. This CDR3 reads CASRDRYEQYF. CDR3 in DNA: TGTGCCAGCCGGGACAGGTACGAGCAGTACTTC.

This clonotype was counted many times. The rearrangement joins TRBV28 to TRBJ2-7, with D perhaps TRBD2 (7 bases). Trimming shortened V by 5 bases and J by 2 bases, and 16 bases separated the two germline ends. The CDR3 is made up of 15 amino acids. Looked up from germline, CDR1 is MDHEN and CDR2 is SYDVKM. The CDR3 loop reads CASSPLRGATYEQYF. The CDR3, as DNA: TGTGCCAGCAGTCCTCTTCGGGGGGCGACCTACGAGCAGTACTTC.

This clonotype came up many times. The chain couples TRBV6-1 to TRBJ2-1; weak D call: TRBD2 (6 bases). The CDR3 covers 15 residues. The V and J ends lost 0 bases and 3 bases respectively, with 9 bases between them. The germline V gene has CDR1 MNHNS and CDR2 SASEGT. CDR3 nucleotide sequence: TGTGCCAGCAGTGAAGCCGGGGGAGTCTACAATGAGCAGTTCTTC. Amino acids: CASSEAGGVYNEQFF.

This clonotype was observed many times. The junction shows a germline mismatch at one end, possibly a read error. This chain uses TRBV20-1 with TRBJ2-5; D is perhaps TRBD2 (6 bases). The CDR3 loop spans 13 amino acids. Germline values: CDR1 DFQATT, CDR2 SNEGSKA (reference sequence). The CDR3 DNA reads TGCAGTGGTAGAGCGTCGGGGGAAGAGACCCAGTACTTC. It encodes CSGRASGEETQYF.

This clonotype was observed at least ten times. The V call is TRBV4-2, the J call TRBJ1-5; D is uncertain. This CDR3 comprises 15 residues. Trimming took 0 bases from V and 4 from J, leaving 10 bases between them. Germline CDR1 LGHNA, CDR2 YNFKEQ. The CDR3 region has the DNA TGTGCCAGCAGCCAAGAACGTCCGTGGAATCAGCCCCAGCATTTT. Its protein is CASSQERPWNQPQHF.

This clonotype has ten or more counts. The chain joins TRBV5-1 to TRBJ2-3; a possible D gene is TRBD2 (5 bases). CDR3 length equals 12 residues. Germline V gene sequence: CDR1 SGHRS, CDR2 YFSETQ. Trimming stripped 3 bases from V and 6 bases from J, with 8 bases between. CDR3 protein: CASSSAGDTQYF. DNA of the CDR3: TGCGCCAGCAGCTCGGCGGGTGATACGCAGTATTTT.

This clonotype occurred many times. The chain is built from TRBV28 and TRBJ2-5; maybe TRBD2 (5 bases). The V end lost 1 base, the J end lost 7 bases, and 16 bases lay between the germline ends. Germline-derived CDR1 and CDR2 are MDHEN and SYDVKM. The CDR3 consists of 15 residues. The CDR3 nucleotides read TGTGCCAGCAGTTTATTAGCCGGGGAGAGGCGGACCCAGTACTTC. As protein: CASSLLAGERRTQYF.

The chain combines TRBV5-1 with TRBJ1-1, with a possible D match to TRBD1 (5 bases). There are 14 residues in the CDR3. The germline V gene encodes CDR1 SGHRS and CDR2 YFSETQ. The V gene lost 1 base and the J gene lost 11 bases, with 18 bases spanning the gap. The CDR3 region has the DNA TGCGCCAGCAGCTTGCTCAGGGTCAATGGGGAGGCTTTCTTT. Protein: CASSLLRVNGEAFF.

This clonotype was detected many times. A read error may account for a junction end that differs from germline. This chain links TRBV7-7 with TRBJ2-3; D is ambiguous. The CDR3 has 13 residues. CDR1 is SSHAT and CDR2 is FNYEAQ in the germline V gene (reference sequence). CDR3 loop: CASSLEVTDTQYF. In DNA, the CDR3 is TGTGCTAGCAGCTTAGAGGTCACAGATACGCAGTATTTT.

This clonotype was recorded many times. The chain links TRBV11-2 to TRBJ2-1; D call uncertain. CDR1 SGHAT and CDR2 FQNNGV come from the germline V gene. The CDR3 has 15 residues. V was trimmed by 5 bases and J by 6 bases, leaving 17 bases between them. The CDR3 loop is CASSPSRFAGNEQFF. DNA of the CDR3: TGTGCCAGCAGCCCATCGCGCTTCGCTGGCAATGAGCAGTTCTTC.

This clonotype was observed many times. The rearrangement joins TRBV6-1 to TRBJ1-5, with a tentative D call TRBD1 (6 bases). The CDR3 has 14 amino acids. Germline values: CDR1 MNHNS, CDR2 SASEGT. V was pared by 6 bases and J by 4 bases, with 13 bases between. CDR3 residues: CASSRPGANQPQHF. The CDR3 DNA is TGTGCCAGCAGCCGCCCGGGGGCAAATCAGCCCCAGCATTTT.

The rearrangement links TRBV12-3 or TRBV12-4 to TRBJ1-2, with TRBD1 identical over 11 bases. V dropped 6 bases and J dropped 5; count of bases not matched to a gene: 8. There are 15 residues in the CDR3. The CDR3 DNA sequence: TGTGCCAGCAGACAGGACAGGGGGCGAAGATATGGCTACACCTTC. This gives the protein CASRQDRGRRYGYTF.

This clonotype showed up many times. The chain uses TRBV28 and TRBJ1-5, with TRBD1 as a possible D gene (6 bases). The V end lost 3 bases, the J end lost 4 bases, and 16 bases lay between the germline ends. CDR3 length: 16 residues. CDR1 and CDR2 (germline): MDHEN, SYDVKM. In nucleotides, the CDR3 is TGTGCCAGCAGTTTCCCTGAGGACAGACCAAATCAGCCCCAGCATTTT. It specifies CASSFPEDRPNQPQHF.

V is TRBV29-1 and J is TRBJ1-2; 9 bases map to TRBD1. The CDR3 contains 14 residues. From germline, CDR1 is SQVTM and CDR2 ANQGSEA. The trim removed 6 bases at V and 4 bases at J, leaving 9 bases unmatched. The CDR3 DNA follows: TGCAGCGTGGTGGACAGGGGCCCGACCTATGGCTACACCTTC. Translated, it gives CSVVDRGPTYGYTF.

This clonotype was seen repeatedly, ten times or more. The chain couples TRBV20-1 to TRBJ2-3; 8 nucleotides align to TRBD2. After removal of 2 bases from V and 4 bases from J, the junction contained 5 bases not matched to a gene. The CDR3 covers 14 residues. The V gene's germline CDR1 is DFQATT and CDR2 SNEGSKA (reference sequence). CDR3 sequence: CSARRDSGADTQYF. The DNA for the CDR3 is TGCAGTGCTAGAAGGGATAGCGGGGCAGATACGCAGTATTTT.

In its sample, this clonotype was seen many times. The chain carries TRBV29-1 and TRBJ1-1; 9 nucleotides match TRBD1. The germline V gene encodes CDR1 SQVTM and CDR2 ANQGSEA. This CDR3 is 12 amino acids long. With 7 bases clipped from V and 7 bases from J, the junction kept 7 bases outside the gene matches. The CDR3 DNA sequence: TGCAGCGCTCCGGGACAGGGCATTGAAGCTTTCTTT. This codes for CSAPGQGIEAFF.

This clonotype was seen many times. The CDR3: CASSIRQPQHF. The CDR3 coding sequence is TGTGCCAGTAGTATCCGTCAGCCCCAGCATTTT. The J gene is TRBJ1-5, the V gene TRBV19; D not certain. Deletions cut 3 bases from V and 6 bases from J, with 3 bases between. CDR3 length: 11 residues. From germline, CDR1 is LNHDA and CDR2 SQIVND (reference sequence). The full variable domain, in which reference TRBV19 and TRBJ1-5 provide the parts outside the CDR3, is DGGITQSPKYLFRKEGQNVTLSCEQNLNHDAMYWYRQDPGQGLRLIYYSQIVNDFQKGDIAEGYSVSREKKESFPLTVTSAQKNPTAFYLCASSIRQPQHFGDGTRLSIL.

This clonotype was counted only a few times. The CDR3 bases are TGTGCCAGCAGCTCCCAGTTGGGAGAGCCCCAGCATTTT. Translating it yields CASSSQLGEPQHF. The chain couples TRBV11-2 to TRBJ1-5, with unresolved D. Germline values: CDR1 SGHAT, CDR2 FQNNGV. Trimming shortened V by 4 bases and J by 8 bases, and 12 bases separated the two germline ends. The CDR3 consists of 13 residues.

This clonotype was counted ten times or more. One end of the junction fails to match germline, which may point to a read error. The chain carries TRBV28 and TRBJ1-2; D remains unclear. The V gene's germline CDR1 is MDHEN and CDR2 SYDVKM. This CDR3 has 12 amino acids. The CDR3 is CASSPPGGRAFF. For the CDR3, the DNA is TGTGCCAGCAGCCCTCCCGGAGGGCGGGCTTTCTTC.

At least ten counts were recorded for this clonotype. This sequence joins TRBV19 and TRBJ1-5; no firm D call. The CDR3 runs 13 residues. The V gene lost 7 bases and the J gene lost 6 bases, with 13 bases spanning the gap. The V gene's germline CDR1 is LNHDA and CDR2 SQIVND (reference sequence). CDR3 protein: CASTSGSAQPQHF. The CDR3 DNA reads TGTGCCAGTACATCTGGCTCGGCTCAGCCCCAGCATTTT.

Many counts were recorded for this clonotype. The chain's CDR3 is CASGGRKEAFF. The CDR3 DNA reads TGTGCCAGCGGTGGACGTAAGGAAGCTTTCTTT. The chain couples TRBV2 to TRBJ1-1; D ambiguous. The CDR3 runs to 11 residues. Germline CDR1 SNHLY, CDR2 FYNNEI. Trimming took off 8 bases at V and 8 bases at J, with 12 bases between the two ends.

This clonotype was counted many times. The V and J genes are TRBV2 and TRBJ2-2; 11 positions agree with TRBD2. Germline CDR1 reads SNHLY; CDR2 reads FYNNEI. The CDR3 consists of 17 residues. J lost 6 bases, V lost 4 bases, and 10 bases had no gene match. In DNA, the CDR3 is TGTGCCAGCAGTGCGGGACTAGCGGTCTCGTTACCCGGGGAGCTGTTTTTT. It translates to CASSAGLAVSLPGELFF.

This clonotype occurred a few times. The rearrangement links TRBV12-3 or TRBV12-4 to TRBJ2-1; 8 bases are shared with TRBD1. The CDR3 contains 14 residues. Losses at the gene ends were 3 bases for V and 5 bases for J; bases not matched to a gene: 3. The CDR3 loop reads CASSFPTGDNEQFF. The CDR3 DNA follows: TGTGCCAGCAGTTTCCCGACAGGGGACAATGAGCAGTTCTTC.